This T cell receptor (beta chain) was recorded in a study of shared clonotypes between healthy human individuals. About the study: The composition of the donors was a couple of women and three men aged 18 to 49.

Overall study findings and caveats: Clonotype sharing across donors was expected to vary with sequencing depth. The diversity represented, both genetic and in exposure history, was limited by few donors.

PBMC DNA, left unsorted, was sequenced on ten immunoSEQ deep assay plates. TCRdb's table, derived via immunoSEQ multiplex PCR, lists solely in-frame clones and lacks some. The sample yields hundreds of thousands of clones, more than 70% seen once. Details on this clone: The antigen is not known.

The germline V gene encodes CDR1 SEHNR and CDR2 FQNEAQ (reference sequence). CDR3 size: 12 residues. Trimming removed 5 bases from V and 7 bases from J, with 11 bases in between. This chain uses TRBV7-9 with TRBJ1-1; perhaps TRBD1 as D (5 bases). This TCR came from a woman aged 40-49 years in good health. Some clones in this sample may be carry-over from other donors' samples. Input material: PBMCs. CDR3 loop: CASSAYDSEAFF. DNA for the CDR3: TGTGCCAGCAGCGCATACGACAGTGAAGCTTTCTTT.